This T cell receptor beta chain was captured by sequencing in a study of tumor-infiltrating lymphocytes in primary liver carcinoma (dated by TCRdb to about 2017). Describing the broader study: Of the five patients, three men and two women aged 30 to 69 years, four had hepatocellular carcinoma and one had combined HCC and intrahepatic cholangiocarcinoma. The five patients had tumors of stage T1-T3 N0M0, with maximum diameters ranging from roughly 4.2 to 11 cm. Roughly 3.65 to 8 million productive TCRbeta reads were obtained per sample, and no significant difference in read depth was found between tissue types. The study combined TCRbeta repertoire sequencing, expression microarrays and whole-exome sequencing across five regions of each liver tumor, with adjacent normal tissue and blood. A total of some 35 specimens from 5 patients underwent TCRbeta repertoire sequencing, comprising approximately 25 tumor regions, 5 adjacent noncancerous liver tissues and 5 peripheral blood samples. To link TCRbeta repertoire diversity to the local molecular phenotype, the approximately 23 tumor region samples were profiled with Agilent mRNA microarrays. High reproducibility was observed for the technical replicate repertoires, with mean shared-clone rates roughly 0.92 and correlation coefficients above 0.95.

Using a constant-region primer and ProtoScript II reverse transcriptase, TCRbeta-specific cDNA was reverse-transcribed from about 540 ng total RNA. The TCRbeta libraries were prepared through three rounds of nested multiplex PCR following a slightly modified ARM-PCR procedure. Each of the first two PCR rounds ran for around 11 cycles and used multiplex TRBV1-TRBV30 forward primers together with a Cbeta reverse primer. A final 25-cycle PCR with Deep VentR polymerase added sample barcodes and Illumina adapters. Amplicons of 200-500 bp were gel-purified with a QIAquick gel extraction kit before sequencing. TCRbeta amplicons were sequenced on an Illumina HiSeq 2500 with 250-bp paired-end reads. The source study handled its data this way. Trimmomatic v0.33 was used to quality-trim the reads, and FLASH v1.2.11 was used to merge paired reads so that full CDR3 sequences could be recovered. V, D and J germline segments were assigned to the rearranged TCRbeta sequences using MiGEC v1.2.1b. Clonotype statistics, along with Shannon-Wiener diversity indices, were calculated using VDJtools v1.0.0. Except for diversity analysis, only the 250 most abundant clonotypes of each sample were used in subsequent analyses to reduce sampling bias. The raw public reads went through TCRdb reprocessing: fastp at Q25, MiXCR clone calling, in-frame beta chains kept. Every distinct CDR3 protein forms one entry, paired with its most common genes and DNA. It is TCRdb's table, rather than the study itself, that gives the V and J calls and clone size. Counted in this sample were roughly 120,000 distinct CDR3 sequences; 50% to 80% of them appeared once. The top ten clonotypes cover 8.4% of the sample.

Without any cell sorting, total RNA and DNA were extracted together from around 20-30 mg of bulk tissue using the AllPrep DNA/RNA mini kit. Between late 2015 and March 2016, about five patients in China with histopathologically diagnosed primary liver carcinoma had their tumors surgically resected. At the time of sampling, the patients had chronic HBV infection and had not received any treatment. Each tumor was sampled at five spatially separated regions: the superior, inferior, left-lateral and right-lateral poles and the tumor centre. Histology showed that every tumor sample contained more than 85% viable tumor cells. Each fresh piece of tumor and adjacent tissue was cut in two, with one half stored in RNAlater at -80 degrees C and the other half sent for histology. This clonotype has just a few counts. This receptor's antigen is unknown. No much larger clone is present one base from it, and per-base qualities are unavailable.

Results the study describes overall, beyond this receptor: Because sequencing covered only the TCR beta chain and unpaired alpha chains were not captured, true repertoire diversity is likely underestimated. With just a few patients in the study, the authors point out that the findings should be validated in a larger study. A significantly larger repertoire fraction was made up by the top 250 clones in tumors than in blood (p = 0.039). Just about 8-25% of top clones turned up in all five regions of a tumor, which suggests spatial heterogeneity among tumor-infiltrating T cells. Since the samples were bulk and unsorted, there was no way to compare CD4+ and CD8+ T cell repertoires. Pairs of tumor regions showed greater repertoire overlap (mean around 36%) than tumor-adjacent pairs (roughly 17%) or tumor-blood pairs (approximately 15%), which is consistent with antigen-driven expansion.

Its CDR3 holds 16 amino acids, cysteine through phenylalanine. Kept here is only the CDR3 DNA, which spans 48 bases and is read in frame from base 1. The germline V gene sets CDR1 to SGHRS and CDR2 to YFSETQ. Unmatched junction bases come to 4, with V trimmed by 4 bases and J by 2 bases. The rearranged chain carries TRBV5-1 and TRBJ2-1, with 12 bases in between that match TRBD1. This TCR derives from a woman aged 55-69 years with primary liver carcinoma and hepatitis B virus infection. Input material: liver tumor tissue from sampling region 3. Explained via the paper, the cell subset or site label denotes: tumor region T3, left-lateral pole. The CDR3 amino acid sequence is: CASSTGTGGPYNEQFF. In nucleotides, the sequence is TGCGCCAGCAGCACTGGGACAGGGGGCCCCTACAATGAGCAGTTCTTC.